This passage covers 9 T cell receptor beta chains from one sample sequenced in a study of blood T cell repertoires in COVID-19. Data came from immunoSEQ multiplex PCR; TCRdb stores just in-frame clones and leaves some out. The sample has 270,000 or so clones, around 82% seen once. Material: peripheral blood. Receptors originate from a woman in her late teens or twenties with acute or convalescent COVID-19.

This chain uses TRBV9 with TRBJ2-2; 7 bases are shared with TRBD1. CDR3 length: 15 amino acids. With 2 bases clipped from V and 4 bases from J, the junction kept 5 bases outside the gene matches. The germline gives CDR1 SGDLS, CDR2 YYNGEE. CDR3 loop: CASSVTGQSTGELFF. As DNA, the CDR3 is TGTGCCAGCAGCGTGACAGGGCAAAGCACCGGGGAGCTGTTTTTT.

In DNA, the CDR3 is TGTGCCAGCAGCCAAGACCAGGGGGCGCAGAATGAAAAACTGTTTTTT. Its protein product is CASSQDQGAQNEKLFF. The genes are TRBV4-2 and TRBJ1-4; 8 bases are shared with TRBD1. Germline CDR1 reads LGHNA; CDR2 reads YNFKEQ. Trimming removed 0 bases from V and 5 bases from J; junction bases left unmatched: 5. There are 16 residues in the CDR3.

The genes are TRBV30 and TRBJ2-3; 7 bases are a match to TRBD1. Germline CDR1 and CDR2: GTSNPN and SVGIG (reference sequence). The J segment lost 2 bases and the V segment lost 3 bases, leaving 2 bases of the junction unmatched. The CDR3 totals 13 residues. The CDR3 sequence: CAWRGQPTDTQYF. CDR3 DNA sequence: TGTGCCTGGAGGGGACAGCCCACAGATACGCAGTATTTT.

The CDR3 spells CASSYGQGGTEAFF. Here the CDR3 DNA reads TGTGCCAGCAGCTACGGACAAGGTGGCACTGAAGCTTTCTTT. This sequence joins TRBV3-1 (or the pseudogene TRBV3-2) and TRBJ1-1; D possibly corresponds to TRBD1 (5 bases). In germline, CDR1 is LGHDT, CDR2 YNNKEL (reference sequence). V lost 5 bases, J lost 4 bases, and 14 bases lay in between. This CDR3 is built from 14 residues.

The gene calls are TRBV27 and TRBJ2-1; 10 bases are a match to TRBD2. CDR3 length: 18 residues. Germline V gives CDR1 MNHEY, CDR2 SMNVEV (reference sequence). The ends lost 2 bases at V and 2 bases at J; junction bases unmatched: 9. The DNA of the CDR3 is TGTGCCAGCAGTTTAGCCCCCCAACTAGCGGGACCCTACAATGAGCAGTTCTTC. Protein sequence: CASSLAPQLAGPYNEQFF.

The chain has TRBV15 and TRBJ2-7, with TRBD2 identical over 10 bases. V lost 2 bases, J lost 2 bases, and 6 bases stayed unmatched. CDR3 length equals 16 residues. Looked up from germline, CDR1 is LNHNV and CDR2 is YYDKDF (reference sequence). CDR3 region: CATSRPSGRHPYEQYF. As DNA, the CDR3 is TGTGCCACCAGCAGACCTAGCGGGAGACACCCCTACGAGCAGTACTTC.

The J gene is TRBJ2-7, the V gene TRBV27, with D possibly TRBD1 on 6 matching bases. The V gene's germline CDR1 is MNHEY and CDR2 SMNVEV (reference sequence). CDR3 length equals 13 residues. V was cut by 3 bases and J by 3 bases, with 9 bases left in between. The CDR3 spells CASSFAGVYEQYF. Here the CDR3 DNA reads TGTGCCAGCAGTTTCGCAGGGGTCTACGAGCAGTACTTC.

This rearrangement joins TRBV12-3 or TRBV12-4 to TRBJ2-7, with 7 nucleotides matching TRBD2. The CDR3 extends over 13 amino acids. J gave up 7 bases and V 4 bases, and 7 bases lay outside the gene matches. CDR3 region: CASSSGLAVEQYF. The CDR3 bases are TGTGCCAGCAGTTCCGGGCTAGCGGTGGAGCAGTACTTC.

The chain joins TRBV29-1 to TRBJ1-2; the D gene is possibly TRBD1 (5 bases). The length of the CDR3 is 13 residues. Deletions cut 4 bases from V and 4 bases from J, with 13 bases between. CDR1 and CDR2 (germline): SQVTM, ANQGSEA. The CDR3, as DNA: TGCAGCGTTGTAGGGGAAGTCATCTATGGCTACACCTTC. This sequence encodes CSVVGEVIYGYTF.